One and the same sample provided the 30 T cell receptor beta chains below, sequenced in a study of Ad26.COV2.S vaccination and SARS-CoV-2 variants. Documented treatment: around 19 received Ad26.COV2.S at low or high dose, single or two shots; a few received placebo; per-sample allocation not given. Each sample was drawn 63 days after the first injection (of vaccine or placebo). Libraries were prepared by immunoSEQ multiplex PCR; TCRdb keeps only in-frame clonotypes and omits some of them. The data show some 390,000 clones, with approximately 91% seen just once and under 4% held by the top ten. The input for sequencing was peripheral blood, taken in a trial of Ad26.COV2.S vaccine versus placebo. These receptors originate from a person aged 18 to 59 who received the Ad26.COV2.S COVID-19 vaccine or a placebo.

The rearrangement links TRBV4-1 to TRBJ1-1, with D uncertain. Trimming removed 4 bases from V and 1 base from J, with 13 bases in between. This CDR3 has 15 amino acids. The germline gives CDR1 MGHRA, CDR2 YSYEKL. DNA of the CDR3: TGCGCCAGCAGCCGAGACCCCGTACCGAACACTGAAGCTTTCTTT. As protein: CASSRDPVPNTEAFF.

The gene calls are TRBV5-6 and TRBJ1-6, with D perhaps matching TRBD1 (6 bases). The V end was cut by 5 bases, the J end by 3 bases, with 9 bases between. CDR1 is SGHDT, CDR2 YYEEEE, per germline. The CDR3 is made up of 14 amino acids. Here the CDR3 reads CASRDSHYNSPLHF. CDR3 nucleotides: TGTGCCAGCAGGGACAGCCACTATAATTCACCCCTCCACTTT.

This rearrangement joins TRBV4-3 to TRBJ1-6; D gene ambiguous. This CDR3 region has 15 residues. Germline V gene sequence: CDR1 LGHNA, CDR2 YSLEER. Trimming cost V 4 bases and J 5 bases, with 12 bases left between them. CDR3 sequence reads: CASSLTPADNSPLHF. The CDR3 DNA follows: TGCGCCAGCAGCCTCACACCTGCGGATAATTCACCCCTCCACTTT.

The rearrangement joins TRBV6-5 to TRBJ1-2; D not certain. Germline CDR1 and CDR2: MNHEY and SVGAGI. The CDR3 consists of 15 residues. V was pared by 0 bases and J by 6 bases, with 14 bases between. CDR3: CASSYSGWNGNGYTF. CDR3 nucleotides: TGTGCCAGCAGTTACTCGGGCTGGAATGGCAATGGCTACACCTTC.

This clone was counted a single time. The chain carries TRBV7-9 and TRBJ2-2; no reliable D call. The V and J ends lost 5 bases and 8 bases respectively, with 6 bases between them. The CDR3 is made up of 11 amino acids. From germline, CDR1 is SEHNR and CDR2 FQNEAQ (reference sequence). The CDR3 DNA is TGTGCCAGCAGCCAGCATGGGGAGCTGTTTTTT. Its protein product is CASSQHGELFF. Full variable domain (remainder filled in from reference TRBV7-9 and TRBJ2-2): DTGVSQNPRHKITKRGQNVTFRCDPISEHNRLYWYRQTLGQGPEFLTYFQNEAQLEKSRLLSDRFSAERPKGSFSTLEIQRTEQGDSAMYLCASSQHGELFFGEGSRLTVL.

V and J are TRBV5-4 and TRBJ2-7; D gene unclear. Germline V gene lookup returns CDR1 SGHNT and CDR2 YYREEE (reference sequence). The CDR3 extends over 13 amino acids. The ends were cut back, 1 base at V and 2 bases at J, with 7 bases in the middle. CDR3 protein: CASSLSITYEQYF. In DNA, the CDR3 is TGTGCCAGCAGCTTGAGTATTACCTACGAGCAGTACTTC. The variable domain in full, completed from reference TRBV5-4 and TRBJ2-7, reads ETGVTQSPTHLIKTRGQQVTLRCSSQSGHNTVSWYQQALGQGPQFIFQYYREEENGRGNFPPRFSGLQFPNYSSELNVNALELDDSALYLCASSLSITYEQYFGPGTRLTVT.

The rearrangement links TRBV6-1 to TRBJ1-6; a possible D gene is TRBD1 (6 bases). Germline-derived CDR1 and CDR2 are MNHNS and SASEGT. The CDR3 extends over 16 amino acids. The germline V and J ends were trimmed by 2 bases and 5 bases, with 13 bases remaining between them. CDR3 protein: CASSELGGSNNSPLHF. The CDR3 region has the DNA TGTGCCAGCAGTGAACTAGGGGGATCTAATAATTCACCCCTCCACTTT.

The chain employs TRBV3-1 (or the pseudogene TRBV3-2) and TRBJ1-1; no clear D gene. The germline V gene encodes CDR1 LGHDT and CDR2 YNNKEL (reference sequence). The CDR3 contains 14 residues. Trimming left V 0 bases short and J 3 bases short, with 8 bases between. In DNA, the CDR3 is TGTGCCAGCAGCCAAGACGTAGGGTACACTGAAGCTTTCTTT. Translated: CASSQDVGYTEAFF.

The chain has TRBV6-5 and TRBJ1-6; D not resolved. Trimming shortened V by 9 bases and J by 0 bases, and 12 bases separated the two germline ends. Germline loops: CDR1 MNHEY, CDR2 SVGAGI. The CDR3 contains 15 residues. The CDR3 loop reads CASFRTSSYNSPLHF. The CDR3 region has the DNA TGTGCCAGTTTCCGGACGAGCTCCTATAATTCACCCCTCCACTTT.

V is TRBV20-1 and J is TRBJ1-1; no definite D call. Per germline, CDR1 DFQATT and CDR2 SNEGSKA (reference sequence). The CDR3 totals 11 residues. V lost 2 bases and J lost 7, with 8 bases in between. The CDR3 coding sequence is TGCAGTGCTAGACCGTACGGTGAAGCTTTCTTT. This sequence encodes CSARPYGEAFF.

The chain is built from TRBV19 and TRBJ1-1; 10 bases agree with TRBD1. The CDR3 sequence is 15 residues long. Germline values: CDR1 LNHDA, CDR2 SQIVND (reference sequence). The ends lost 2 bases at V and 3 bases at J; junction bases unmatched: 3. CDR3 in amino acids: CASSIYDRGHTEAFF. For the CDR3, the DNA is TGTGCCAGTAGTATATATGACAGGGGGCACACTGAAGCTTTCTTT.

The CDR3 loop reads CASRAGTGNQPQHF. The CDR3 coding sequence is TGTGCCAGCAGAGCCGGGACAGGGAATCAGCCCCAGCATTTT. V is TRBV2 and J is TRBJ1-5; 9 bases fit TRBD1. V shed 6 bases and J 4 bases; nucleotides not matched to a gene: 4. CDR1 and CDR2 from the germline V gene are SNHLY and FYNNEI. The CDR3 is 14 amino acids.

The rearrangement links TRBV11-2 to TRBJ2-5, with a tentative D call TRBD1 (6 bases). The CDR3 covers 13 residues. Germline V gene lookup returns CDR1 SGHAT and CDR2 FQNNGV. The germline V and J ends were trimmed by 5 bases and 2 bases, with 9 bases remaining between them. CDR3 amino acids: CASSIGQQETQYF. CDR3 DNA sequence: TGTGCCAGCAGCATTGGACAGCAAGAGACCCAGTACTTC.

This chain joins TRBV2 and TRBJ1-2; D gene ambiguous. Trimming left V 0 bases short and J 5 bases short, with 7 bases between. The CDR3 spans 13 residues. Germline values: CDR1 SNHLY, CDR2 FYNNEI. CDR3 loop: CASSEAGGYGYTF. The CDR3 DNA is TGTGCCAGCAGTGAAGCGGGAGGGTATGGCTACACCTTC.

The chain combines TRBV5-4 with TRBJ1-1, with TRBD1 identical over 7 bases. The CDR3 extends over 13 amino acids. V lost 4 bases, J lost 4 bases, and 4 bases stayed unmatched. The V gene's germline CDR1 is SGHNT and CDR2 YYREEE (reference sequence). CDR3 DNA: TGTGCCAGCAGCCGGGGGGACAGCACTGAAGCTTTCTTT. Protein sequence: CASSRGDSTEAFF.

This sequence joins TRBV27 and TRBJ2-5; no reliable D call. The CDR3 runs to 15 residues. CDR1 MNHEY and CDR2 SMNVEV come from the germline V gene (reference sequence). Trimming removed 4 bases at V and 1 base at J, with 13 bases between. The CDR3 bases are TGTGCCAGCAGTTCACTCTTTAGCTTCCAAGAGACCCAGTACTTC. This codes for CASSSLFSFQETQYF.

This clone was found a few times. The gene calls are TRBV29-1 and TRBJ2-7; either TRBD1 or TRBD2 may supply D (5 bases each). The germline CDR1 and CDR2 sequences are SQVTM and ANQGSEA. Trimming removed 8 bases at V and 1 base at J, with 12 bases between. This CDR3 comprises 12 residues. The CDR3 nucleotides read TGCAGCACTCGGGGCCCGTCCTACGAGCAGTACTTC. This gives the protein CSTRGPSYEQYF.

The CDR3 bases are TGTGCCAGCAGCACAGCAGGTGAGACACGGAGCTCCTACAATGAGCAGTTCTTC. Translating gives CASSTAGETRSSYNEQFF. V and J are TRBV7-9 and TRBJ2-1; D is uncertain. Per the germline V gene, CDR1 is SEHNR and CDR2 is FQNEAQ (reference sequence). V was shortened by 5 bases and J by 0 bases, with 20 bases between the two germline ends. The CDR3 consists of 18 residues.

The chain joins TRBV6-5 to TRBJ2-7; D not certain. Trimming removed 4 bases from V and 5 bases from J, with 12 bases in between. The CDR3 totals 13 residues. The V gene's germline CDR1 is MNHEY and CDR2 SVGAGI. CDR3: CASSSPGSDEQYF. The DNA of the CDR3 is TGTGCCAGCAGTTCACCCGGTTCTGACGAGCAGTACTTC.

Comment on this clone: Since a much larger clone is just one base distant, this may be a read error. The chain is built from TRBV11-2 and TRBJ2-1; no clear D. Looked up from germline, CDR1 is SGHAT and CDR2 is FQNNGV. The CDR3 extends over 11 amino acids. V was cut by 5 bases and J by 3 bases, with 2 bases left in between. The CDR3 loop reads CASSHYNEQFF. The CDR3 nucleotides are TGTGCCAGCAGCCACTACAATGAGCAGTTCTTC.

The chain combines TRBV5-1 with TRBJ1-5, with a tentative D call TRBD1 (5 bases). In germline, CDR1 is SGHRS, CDR2 YFSETQ. The germline V and J ends were trimmed by 5 bases and 4 bases, with 13 bases remaining between them. The CDR3 is 14 amino acids. DNA for the CDR3: TGCGCCAGCAGTCGGGGCGAGGGAAATCAGCCCCAGCATTTT. Protein sequence: CASSRGEGNQPQHF.

The chain has TRBV6-5 and TRBJ2-6, with TRBD1 matching over 7 bases. The trim removed 4 bases at V and 4 bases at J, leaving 4 bases unmatched. CDR1 is MNHEY, CDR2 SVGAGI, per germline. The CDR3 runs 15 residues. The CDR3: CASSSGTAGANVLTF. The CDR3 nucleotides read TGTGCCAGCAGTTCCGGGACAGCCGGGGCCAACGTCCTGACTTTC.

The chain couples TRBV2 to TRBJ1-2, with D possibly matching TRBD1 (5 bases). V lost 9 bases, J lost 1 base, and 9 bases lay in between. This CDR3 is built from 12 residues. Looked up from germline, CDR1 is SNHLY and CDR2 is FYNNEI. CDR3 in amino acids: CARIGGNYGYTF. DNA for the CDR3: TGTGCCAGGATCGGGGGTAACTATGGCTACACCTTC.

The chain is built from TRBV7-9 and TRBJ1-1; D is uncertain. The CDR3 runs 15 residues. V was cut by 6 bases and J by 0 bases, with 14 bases left in between. Germline CDR1 is SEHNR and CDR2 is FQNEAQ (reference sequence). The CDR3 is CASSYFRPMNTEAFF. CDR3 DNA: TGTGCCAGCAGTTACTTTCGGCCTATGAACACTGAAGCTTTCTTT.

The chain couples TRBV7-9 to TRBJ2-7; no clear D gene. The CDR3 runs 12 residues. Trimming took 7 bases from V and 6 from J, leaving 13 bases between them. Germline-derived CDR1 and CDR2 are SEHNR and FQNEAQ (reference sequence). In DNA, the CDR3 is TGTGCCAGCACCGAATATACGGTCGAGCAGTACTTC. It yields the protein CASTEYTVEQYF.

The CDR3 here is CASSHGDRAREKLFF. The CDR3 DNA follows: TGCGCCAGCAGCCATGGGGACAGGGCGCGTGAAAAACTGTTTTTT. The gene calls are TRBV4-1 and TRBJ1-4; 9 bases match TRBD1. The CDR3 length is 15 residues. The V segment lost 3 bases and the J segment 7 bases; nucleotides outside the gene matches: 6. The germline CDR1 and CDR2 sequences are MGHRA and YSYEKL.

The count of this clone is one. The genes are TRBV7-8 and TRBJ2-5, with D perhaps TRBD2 (6 bases). This CDR3 contains 11 residues. Trimming pared 5 bases from V and 14 bases from J, leaving 15 bases between. Germline CDR1 is SGHVS and CDR2 is FQNEAQ. For the CDR3, the DNA is TGTGCCAGCAGCCGGGGCGGGAATGCCTACTTC. Protein product: CASSRGGNAYF.

J is TRBJ2-3 and V is TRBV27; D not resolved. Germline-derived CDR1 and CDR2 are MNHEY and SMNVEV (reference sequence). The V end lost 5 bases, the J end lost 2 bases, and 8 bases lay between the germline ends. The CDR3 length is 13 residues. The DNA of the CDR3 is TGTGCCAGCAGTCCCGTCTTCACAGATACGCAGTATTTT. It yields the protein CASSPVFTDTQYF.

J is TRBJ1-1 and V is TRBV5-1, with D hard to call. Germline loops: CDR1 SGHRS, CDR2 YFSETQ. Trimming removed 0 bases at V and 3 bases at J, with 12 bases between. The CDR3 length is 15 residues. The CDR3 bases are TGCGCCAGCAGCTTGGTTCGGGGTGGGGACACTGAAGCTTTCTTT. Protein sequence: CASSLVRGGDTEAFF.

J is TRBJ2-5 and V is TRBV7-9; 14 bases align to TRBD2. The CDR3 has 17 amino acids. V shed 3 bases, J shed 4 bases, and the junction held 7 bases outside the gene matches. Germline lookup yields CDR1 SEHNR and CDR2 FQNEAQ (reference sequence). The CDR3, as DNA: TGTGCCAGCAGCTTCCCGAGACTAGCGGGGGGGCGAGAGACCCAGTACTTC. It specifies CASSFPRLAGGRETQYF.